This TCR beta chain was profiled in a study of cytomegalovirus exposure and HLA in healthy donors. This PCR relied on a set of 60 Vbeta primers and 13 Jbeta primers. Profiled with immunoSEQ multiplex PCR; TCRdb holds only in-frame clones, not every one. The sample holds approximately 140,000 clones, approximately 80% seen once. This cohort consisted of healthy bone marrow donors. To note about this clone: Its antigen is undetermined.

Findings of the study overall: In a later analysis, a genetic analysis reported fewer productive-TCR N-insertions in an Asian-associated ancestry cluster than the cohort average. In an earlier analysis, in several hundred donors, most V segments appeared productive either ~87% or ~30% of the time. Later analysis identified a missense DCLRE1C variant that was linked to TCR beta V- and J-gene trimming.

This sequence originates from a middle-aged woman in good health and CMV-seronegative. Sequenced: PBMCs.

CDR3 sequence (DNA): TGTGCCAGCAGGAACCCAAACCACGGCTATGGCTACACCTTC. Translating gives CASRNPNHGYGYTF. V usage is TRBV6-6 and J usage is TRBJ1-2; D not resolved. The CDR3 is 14 amino acids. Trimming stripped 6 bases from V and 4 bases from J, with 15 bases between. The germline V gene encodes CDR1 MNHNY and CDR2 SVGAGI (reference sequence).